Sequencing of this TCR beta chain was carried out in a study of cytomegalovirus exposure and HLA in healthy donors. Study-wide results and limits: Later analysis identified 16,000 or so TCR beta sequences associated with HLA alleles, using a false discovery rate threshold of 0.05. Presence/absence analyses supposed approximately even sequencing depth among donors. Accurate prediction of most subjects' HLA-A and HLA-B alleles from TCR beta sequences was reported.

Concerning this clone itself: The target antigen is unknown.

Both 60 Vbeta primers and 13 Jbeta primers went into the PCR. Using immunoSEQ multiplex PCR, the repertoire was profiled, and TCRdb retains in-frame clones only, with some absent. This table has roughly 100,000 clones, 70% to 80% appearing once. Germline values: CDR1 SGHVS, CDR2 FNYEAQ. V gave up 5 bases and J gave up 0 bases, with 9 bases separating them. The CDR3 has 14 amino acids. Donors consisted of healthy bone marrow donors. Specimen: PBMCs. The genes are TRBV7-6 and TRBJ2-3; maybe TRBD2 (6 bases). The TCR comes from a boy between 10 and 17 years old in good health and CMV-seronegative. CDR3: CASSHLASTDTQYF. Written as DNA, the CDR3 is TGTGCCAGCAGCCATCTAGCGAGCACAGATACGCAGTATTTT.